This section outlines one T cell receptor (beta chain) sequence together with its context. In the original workflow: It was from reference gene primer amplification that nucleated cell counts were estimated. Data came from immunoSEQ multiplex PCR; TCRdb stores just in-frame clones and leaves some out. The DNA gave D and trimming, while V, J and clone size come from that table. Of around 170,000 clones in the sample, 88% were seen once. The source of the sample is a study of blood T cell repertoires in COVID-19. Study-wide background: Some COVID-19 samples were acute and others convalescent; all came from the United States, Italy and Spain. The cDNA or gDNA used as material had been derived from T cells, B-cell-depleted T cells, or PBMCs.

CDR3 length: 15 residues. With V trimmed by 3 bases and J by 2 bases, 2 bases remained unmatched. CDR1 is SGHAT and CDR2 is FQNNGV in the germline V gene. What was sequenced was peripheral blood. The rearrangement joins TRBV11-2 to TRBJ2-1, with 9 nucleotides matching TRBD2. The clonotype comes from a man in his sixties with acute or convalescent COVID-19. CDR3 DNA: TGTGCCAGCAGCTTTAGCGGGAGTACCTACAATGAGCAGTTCTTC. This encodes CASSFSGSTYNEQFF. Using reference TRBV11-2 and TRBJ2-1 for the parts outside the CDR3, the full variable domain is EAGVAQSPRYKIIEKRQSVAFWCNPISGHATLYWYQQILGQGPKLLIQFQNNGVVDDSQLPKDRFSAERLKGVDSTLKIQPAKLEDSAVYLCASSFSGSTYNEQFFGPGTRLTVL.